The 32 T cell receptor beta chains listed next were all sequenced from one sample in a study of identifying expanded T cells in peripheral blood. The method was immunoSEQ multiplex PCR; TCRdb's version includes in-frame clones alone and lacks a portion of them. Counted here are around 130,000 clones, 80% to 90% occurring once; the ten biggest clones make up 7.5% to 8.5%. Material: blood. The receptors stem from a person aged 18-70 years in good health.

In DNA form, the CDR3 reads TGTGCCAGCGGTCCTACCGGGACAGCTGAAGCTTTCTTT. Protein sequence: CASGPTGTAEAFF. J is TRBJ1-1 and V is TRBV6-1; TRBD1 matches at 7 bases. CDR1 MNHNS and CDR2 SASEGT come from the germline V gene. The CDR3 covers 13 residues. J was trimmed by 6 bases and V by 8 bases; bases with no gene match: 9.

The chain has TRBV29-1 and TRBJ1-2; D unresolved. V lost 7 bases and J 1 base, leaving 13 bases between the germline ends. Germline V gene lookup returns CDR1 SQVTM and CDR2 ANQGSEA. The CDR3 has 13 amino acids. CDR3: CSAGDKNNYGYTF. CDR3 in DNA: TGCAGCGCCGGCGATAAAAATAACTATGGCTACACCTTC.

The chain is built from TRBV18 and TRBJ1-2; D is ambiguous. From germline, CDR1 is KGHSH and CDR2 LQKENI. The CDR3 is 13 residues long. V was clipped by 0 bases and J by 5 bases, with 7 bases between them. As DNA, the CDR3 is TGTGCCAGCTCACCACCGGCAGAATATGGCTACACCTTC. Translated: CASSPPAEYGYTF.

This CDR3 is CASSSGQVSSGANVLTF. CDR3 DNA sequence: TGTGCCAGCAGCTCGGGACAGGTAAGCTCTGGGGCCAACGTCCTGACTTTC. The V call is TRBV7-9, the J call TRBJ2-6; 8 nucleotides line up with TRBD1. V dropped 4 bases and J dropped 0; count of bases not matched to a gene: 5. Germline CDR1 and CDR2: SEHNR and FQNEAQ (reference sequence). CDR3 length: 17 amino acids.

This sequence joins TRBV6-5 and TRBJ2-7, with D uncertain. CDR3 length: 15 residues. Germline CDR1 and CDR2: MNHEY and SVGAGI. V was shortened by 8 bases and J by 0 bases, with 17 bases between the two germline ends. The DNA for the CDR3 is TGTGCCAGCCGAACCCCGGGTTCGCACTCCTACGAGCAGTACTTC. As protein: CASRTPGSHSYEQYF.

This clone was counted a single time. The J gene is TRBJ1-1, the V gene TRBV11-1; unclear D gene. Germline V gene data show CDR1 as SGHAT and CDR2 as FQDESV (reference sequence). The germline V and J ends were trimmed by 1 base and 0 bases, with 6 bases remaining between them. The CDR3 has 14 amino acids. The CDR3 DNA sequence: TGTGCCAGCAGCTTAGTAGCAATGAACACTGAAGCTTTCTTT. Protein product: CASSLVAMNTEAFF.

J is TRBJ2-2 and V is TRBV5-1; tentatively, D is TRBD1 (5 bases). This CDR3 is 14 amino acids long. Germline lookup yields CDR1 SGHRS and CDR2 YFSETQ. Trimming left V 1 base short and J 6 bases short, with 10 bases between. Here the CDR3 reads CASSLLGPPGELFF. CDR3 sequence (DNA): TGCGCCAGCAGCTTGTTGGGGCCTCCCGGGGAGCTGTTTTTT.

The J gene is TRBJ2-7, the V gene TRBV2; D possibly matches TRBD1 or TRBD2 (7 bases each). The CDR3 is 14 amino acids. Germline V CDR1 and CDR2: SNHLY, FYNNEI. With 4 bases removed from V and 5 bases from J, the gap between germline ends came to 15 bases. CDR3 residues: CASSARGRGNEQYF. The DNA of the CDR3 is TGTGCCAGCAGTGCCAGGGGGAGGGGGAACGAGCAGTACTTC.

This clone has only a few counts. The chain uses TRBV25-1 and TRBJ1-2, with 8 bases that match TRBD1. Unmatched junction bases numbered 5, after V lost 6 bases and J lost 5 bases. CDR1 is MGHDK and CDR2 is SYGVNS in the germline V gene. This CDR3 has 13 amino acids. In DNA, the CDR3 is TGTGCCAGCAGCCCCGGACAGGGTTATGGCTACACCTTC. Residues: CASSPGQGYGYTF.

The V gene is TRBV18, the J gene TRBJ1-5, with D possibly being TRBD1 (6 bases). The CDR3 length is 21 residues. Trimming shortened V by 4 bases and J by 7 bases, and 35 bases separated the two germline ends. Germline loops: CDR1 KGHSH, CDR2 LQKENI. CDR3: CASSLSLLRGISLGNPQPQHF. DNA for the CDR3: TGTGCCAGCTCACTCTCCCTCCTCAGGGGAATCTCTCTCGGGAACCCACAGCCCCAGCATTTT.

The rearrangement links TRBV6-5 to TRBJ2-1; D unclear. Trimming removed 2 bases from V and 1 base from J, with 12 bases in between. This CDR3 is built from 16 residues. Germline CDR1 and CDR2: MNHEY and SVGAGI. The CDR3 region has the DNA TGTGCCAGCAGTTACCAGCAGCCTCAGTCCTACAATGAGCAGTTCTTC. It specifies CASSYQQPQSYNEQFF.

The rearrangement uses TRBV2 and TRBJ1-2; D is possibly TRBD1 (5 bases). The ends were cut back, 2 bases at V and 5 bases at J, with 9 bases in the middle. The germline CDR1 and CDR2 sequences are SNHLY and FYNNEI. This CDR3 is 13 amino acids long. The CDR3 sequence: CASSERQGYGYTF. In DNA form, the CDR3 reads TGTGCCAGCAGTGAAAGGCAGGGATATGGCTACACCTTC.

The chain carries TRBV6-1 and TRBJ2-1; D may be TRBD2 (5 bases). V lost 6 bases and J 6 bases, leaving 15 bases between the germline ends. In germline, CDR1 is MNHNS, CDR2 SASEGT. This CDR3 region has 14 residues. The CDR3 here is CASSRTGQSNEQFF. The CDR3 DNA follows: TGTGCCAGCAGCAGGACTGGCCAGTCCAATGAGCAGTTCTTC.

This clone was observed a single time. V and J are TRBV4-1 and TRBJ1-1, with a possible D match to TRBD1 (5 bases). The CDR3 spans 15 residues. Germline V gene sequence: CDR1 MGHRA, CDR2 YSYEKL. V was pared by 1 base and J by 4 bases, with 13 bases between. The DNA for the CDR3 is TGCGCCAGCAGCCAAGGTCGGGGCGGGCGCACTGAAGCTTTCTTT. This translates into CASSQGRGGRTEAFF.

This clone occurred a few times. The genes are TRBV5-1 and TRBJ1-1; D not certain. CDR1 is SGHRS, CDR2 YFSETQ, per germline. The CDR3 consists of 16 residues. V lost 1 base and J lost 5, with 18 bases in between. CDR3 nucleotides: TGCGCCAGCAGCTTGAGACGGAGCCCGGGGAGGACTGAAGCTTTCTTT. As protein: CASSLRRSPGRTEAFF.

The CDR3 region is CASSDDGNNQPQHF. The CDR3 nucleotides read TGTGCCAGCAGTGATGACGGAAACAATCAGCCCCAGCATTTT. This sequence joins TRBV28 and TRBJ1-5; no definite D call. CDR1 and CDR2 from the germline V gene are MDHEN and SYDVKM. The CDR3 is 14 residues long. V lost 5 bases to trimming and J lost 3 bases, with 11 bases between them.

This chain uses TRBV7-2 with TRBJ1-3; 7 positions match TRBD1. Germline loops: CDR1 SGHTA, CDR2 FQGNSA. V was pared by 4 bases and J by 0 bases, with 12 bases of the junction left unmatched. The CDR3 length is 18 residues. CDR3 region: CASSSIRGADYSGNTIYF. CDR3 nucleotide sequence: TGTGCCAGCAGCTCCATCAGGGGGGCGGATTACTCTGGAAACACCATATATTTT.

CDR3 protein: CSVLPQGPNEKLFF. The CDR3 nucleotides read TGCAGCGTCCTCCCACAGGGCCCTAATGAAAAACTGTTTTTT. V and J are TRBV29-1 and TRBJ1-4, with D perhaps TRBD1 (6 bases). CDR1 and CDR2 from the germline V gene are SQVTM and ANQGSEA. The CDR3 is 14 amino acids. Deletions cut 6 bases from V and 3 bases from J, with 14 bases between. Drawing the rest from reference TRBV29-1 and TRBJ1-4, the complete variable domain is SAVISQKPSRDICQRGTSLTIQCQVDSQVTMMFWYRQQPGQSLTLIATANQGSEATYESGFVIDKFPISRPNLTFSTLTVSNMSPEDSSIYLCSVLPQGPNEKLFFGSGTQLSVL.

This chain joins TRBV14 and TRBJ2-7, with 7 bases matching TRBD2. Looked up from germline, CDR1 is SGHDN and CDR2 is FVKESK. V shed 5 bases and J 5 bases; nucleotides not matched to a gene: 12. The CDR3 has 15 residues. CDR3: CASSVPGGYVHEQYF. CDR3 coding DNA: TGTGCCAGCAGCGTTCCGGGAGGATACGTACACGAGCAGTACTTC.

This chain uses TRBV6-6 with TRBJ1-1; D is ambiguous. V was trimmed by 2 bases and J by 1 base, leaving 8 bases between them. CDR1 and CDR2 from the germline V gene are MNHNY and SVGAGI (reference sequence). This CDR3 has 14 residues. The DNA of the CDR3 is TGTGCCAGCAGTTACGGGCCGGCGAACACTGAAGCTTTCTTT. Translated: CASSYGPANTEAFF.

The chain recombines TRBV7-2 with TRBJ2-5, with D possibly TRBD2 on 5 matching bases. The CDR3 is 13 amino acids. Germline CDR1 reads SGHTA; CDR2 reads FQGNSA. The germline V and J ends were trimmed by 7 bases and 2 bases, with 11 bases remaining between them. In DNA, the CDR3 is TGTGCCAGCAAAGATCCGGGACAAGAGACCCAGTACTTC. Translation gives CASKDPGQETQYF.

The chain recombines TRBV23-1 with TRBJ1-1; D gene uncertain. TRBV23-1 counts as an open reading frame of uncertain function. Trimming stripped 0 bases from V and 8 bases from J, with 16 bases between. CDR3 length: 15 amino acids. Here the CDR3 reads CASSQSVTPRAEAFF. The CDR3, as DNA: TGCGCCAGCAGTCAATCGGTCACTCCCCGAGCCGAAGCTTTCTTT.

The V call is TRBV7-9, the J call TRBJ2-7, with D perhaps matching TRBD1 (5 bases). CDR1 SEHNR and CDR2 FQNEAQ come from the germline V gene (reference sequence). The CDR3 is 17 residues long. V was shortened by 0 bases and J by 0 bases, with 15 bases between the two germline ends. DNA for the CDR3: TGTGCCAGCAGCTTAGCGCAGGACACCCCGAGCTCCTACGAGCAGTACTTC. It yields the protein CASSLAQDTPSSYEQYF.

This chain joins TRBV5-1 and TRBJ1-4; unclear D gene. The CDR3 runs to 13 residues. CDR1 SGHRS and CDR2 YFSETQ come from the germline V gene. The V gene lost 7 bases and the J gene lost 4 bases, with 11 bases spanning the gap. As DNA, the CDR3 is TGCGCCAGCCGGAGGCAGAATAATGAAAAACTGTTTTTT. Translated, it gives CASRRQNNEKLFF.

This rearrangement joins TRBV10-3 to TRBJ2-7; D gene ambiguous. This CDR3 has 13 residues. Trimming stripped 5 bases from V and 0 bases from J, with 8 bases between. Per germline, CDR1 ENHRY and CDR2 SYGVKD. CDR3 amino acids: CAISSSPSYEQYF. DNA of the CDR3: TGTGCCATCAGTAGCAGTCCCTCCTACGAGCAGTACTTC.

This chain uses TRBV11-3 with TRBJ2-2; 8 bases agree with TRBD1. CDR3 length equals 16 residues. Germline CDR1 is SGHNT and CDR2 is YENEEA. Trimming at V came to 4 bases and at J to 6 bases, leaving 10 bases not matched to a gene. DNA for the CDR3: TGTGCCAGCAGCTCCTCAAATCCGGACAGGGCCGGGGAGCTGTTTTTT. Translated, it gives CASSSSNPDRAGELFF. The full variable domain, in which reference TRBV11-3 and TRBJ2-2 provide the parts outside the CDR3, is EAGVVQSPRYKIIEKKQPVAFWCNPISGHNTLYWYLQNLGQGPELLIRYENEEAVDDSQLPKDRFSAERLKGVDSTLKIQPAELGDSAVYLCASSSSNPDRAGELFFGEGSRLTVL.

This chain connects TRBV4-1 to TRBJ1-1; D is ambiguous. Germline values: CDR1 MGHRA, CDR2 YSYEKL. This CDR3 region has 12 residues. Trimming pared 4 bases from V and 4 bases from J, leaving 7 bases between. The chain's CDR3 is CASSLWGTEAFF. The DNA of the CDR3 is TGCGCCAGCAGCCTTTGGGGCACTGAAGCTTTCTTT.

This chain links TRBV5-6 with TRBJ1-4; TRBD1 might be the D (5 bases). This CDR3 has 15 residues. V shed 4 bases and J shed 3 bases, with 13 bases lying between them. In germline, CDR1 is SGHDT, CDR2 YYEEEE. CDR3 in DNA: TGTGCCAGCAGCCTAAACAGGAGAGCTAATGAAAAACTGTTTTTT. It translates to CASSLNRRANEKLFF.

This chain joins TRBV11-2 and TRBJ2-5; D ambiguous. This CDR3 region has 13 residues. Per the germline V gene, CDR1 is SGHAT and CDR2 is FQNNGV. V was shortened by 3 bases and J by 6 bases, with 11 bases between the two germline ends. The DNA of the CDR3 is TGTGCCAGCAGCTTGGCTCAGGCGAAGACCCAGTACTTC. This codes for CASSLAQAKTQYF.

As DNA, the CDR3 is TGTGCCACCACAGGGGGTACGTCAGCCAAAAACATTCAGTACTTC. This encodes CATTGGTSAKNIQYF. The chain couples TRBV28 to TRBJ2-4; TRBD1 aligns across 8 bases. Germline V gene lookup returns CDR1 MDHEN and CDR2 SYDVKM. The CDR3 extends over 15 amino acids. J lost 0 bases, V lost 10 bases, and 8 bases had no gene match.

The chain combines TRBV6-4 with TRBJ2-1; D remains ambiguous. Germline assignment: CDR1 MRHNA and CDR2 SNTAGT. Trimming removed 3 bases from V and 5 bases from J, with 8 bases in between. The CDR3 contains 13 residues. The chain's CDR3 is CASSEQANNEQFF. The CDR3 DNA follows: TGTGCCAGCAGTGAGCAAGCGAACAATGAGCAGTTCTTC.

This rearrangement joins TRBV18 to TRBJ1-4; D is perhaps TRBD1 (5 bases). The length of the CDR3 is 14 residues. V was trimmed by 4 bases and J by 7 bases, leaving 13 bases between them. CDR1 is KGHSH, CDR2 LQKENI, per germline. The CDR3 coding sequence is TGTGCCAGCTCACAGGGACGGGCGGGTGAAAAACTGTTTTTT. Protein sequence: CASSQGRAGEKLFF.